This T cell receptor (beta chain) originates from a study of blood T cell repertoires in COVID-19. Study details: COVID-19 samples collected from the United States, Italy and Spain covered acute and convalescent phases.

Measured with immunoSEQ multiplex PCR; TCRdb has only the in-frame clones, and not every one. The sample has 95,000 or so clones; approximately 85% are singletons. J was trimmed by 4 bases and V by 5 bases; bases with no gene match: 7. The CDR3 loop spans 16 amino acids. Germline V gene sequence: CDR1 MDHEN, CDR2 SYDVKM. V gene TRBV28 combines with J gene TRBJ1-6; 8 nucleotides match TRBD1. The sequenced material came from peripheral blood. This sequence was found in a woman aged 80 or older with active or convalescent COVID-19. The DNA of the CDR3 is TGTGCCAGCAGTCCCAAGCGGACAGGGTATAATTCACCCCTCCACTTT. Protein sequence: CASSPKRTGYNSPLHF.